This TCR beta chain was identified during a study of blood T cell repertoires in COVID-19. Clones were sequenced by immunoSEQ multiplex PCR, and TCRdb holds only the in-frame ones, with some missing. The sample lists 140,000 to 150,000 clones; over 70% were seen once. In its sample, this clone was seen a few times. This clonotype was sampled from a woman in her forties or fifties with acute or convalescent COVID-19. Specimen: peripheral blood.

The CDR3 nucleotides read TGCGCCAGCAGTGACAGGGGGCAATATACCGGGGAGCTGTTTTTT. Encoded protein: CASSDRGQYTGELFF. The chain carries TRBV5-1 and TRBJ2-2, with TRBD1 identical over 10 bases. Germline values: CDR1 SGHRS, CDR2 YFSETQ. CDR3 length equals 15 residues. The V gene end was trimmed by 5 bases and the J gene end by 5 bases; junction bases not matched to a gene: 6. The variable domain in full, with the rest retrieved from reference TRBV5-1 and TRBJ2-2, is KAGVTQTPRYLIKTRGQQVTLSCSPISGHRSVSWYQQTPGQGLQFLFEYFSETQRNKGNFPGRFSGRQFSNSRSEMNVSTLELGDSALYLCASSDRGQYTGELFFGEGSRLTVL.